The clone carrying this T cell receptor (beta chain) was observed at least ten times. As yet, its antigen is unknown. This sample is drawn from a study of T cell repertoires in cytomegalovirus infection. General study results and limits: Based on cumulative public TCR beta family frequency, carriers of CMV plus the relevant HLA were identified. HLA-C-restricted TCR beta clonotypes specific for CMV led the ex vivo response.

TCRdb re-called the reads with MiXCR, one entry per CDR3 protein. The profile shows under 200,000 distinct CDR3 sequences, 8.5% to 10% of them singletons. Germline V gene sequence: CDR1 SQVTM, CDR2 ANQGSEA. Trimming cost V 1 base and J 1 base, with 5 bases left between them. This CDR3 comprises 13 residues. V is TRBV29-1 and J is TRBJ1-3; D unresolved. This receptor was obtained from a human donor in good health (CMV status not recorded). Some clones in this sample may be carry-over from other donors' samples. The sample taken for sequencing was PBMCs. CDR3 sequence: CSVEGDSGNTIYF. DNA for the CDR3: TGCAGCGTTGAAGGGGATTCTGGAAACACCATATATTTT.